The 5 T cell receptor beta chains presented below share a single source sample, sequenced in a study of T cell clusters in autoimmune cytopenias. TRB was amplified from about 270 ng of peripheral blood genomic DNA per sample. One tube held mixed TRB-A and TRB-B primer pools for touch-down PCR. After re-calling the multiplex PCR reads, TCRdb lists one entry per CDR3 protein, DNA absent. This table holds around 6,400 distinct CDR3 sequences. Sequencing input: peripheral blood. The receptors derive from a human donor with an autoimmune cytopenia or autoimmune hepatitis (not recorded which).

Measured by frequency, this clonotype is medium-sized (0.01 to 0.1%). The chain combines TRBV19 with TRBJ2-7; TCRdb designates TRBD1, a call that cannot be tested without DNA. The CDR3 sequence is 14 residues long. CDR1 is LNHDA, CDR2 SQIVND, per germline (reference sequence). CDR3 sequence reads: CASSSTGTGAEQYF.

The V and J genes are TRBV6-2 or TRBV6-3 and TRBJ2-3; TCRdb names TRBD2, which stays unverified in the absence of DNA. The CDR3 loop spans 17 amino acids. The germline CDR1 and CDR2 sequences are MNHEY and SVGEGT. CDR3 amino acids: CASSSFGRGDQGDTQYF.

V gene TRBV29-1 combines with J gene TRBJ1-1. This CDR3 has 14 amino acids. Germline V gives CDR1 SQVTM, CDR2 ANQGSEA. CDR3 amino acids: CSVARGGGNTEAFF.

This clonotype is deemed medium-sized by its frequency. The chain joins TRBV19 to TRBJ1-2. Germline V gene data show CDR1 as LNHDA and CDR2 as SQIVND (reference sequence). The CDR3 has 13 amino acids. CDR3 protein: CASSIGSNYGYTF.

This chain connects TRBV27 to TRBJ1-2. There are 15 residues in the CDR3. CDR1 and CDR2 (germline): MNHEY, SMNVEV (reference sequence). This CDR3 reads CASRSLEREWYGYTF.